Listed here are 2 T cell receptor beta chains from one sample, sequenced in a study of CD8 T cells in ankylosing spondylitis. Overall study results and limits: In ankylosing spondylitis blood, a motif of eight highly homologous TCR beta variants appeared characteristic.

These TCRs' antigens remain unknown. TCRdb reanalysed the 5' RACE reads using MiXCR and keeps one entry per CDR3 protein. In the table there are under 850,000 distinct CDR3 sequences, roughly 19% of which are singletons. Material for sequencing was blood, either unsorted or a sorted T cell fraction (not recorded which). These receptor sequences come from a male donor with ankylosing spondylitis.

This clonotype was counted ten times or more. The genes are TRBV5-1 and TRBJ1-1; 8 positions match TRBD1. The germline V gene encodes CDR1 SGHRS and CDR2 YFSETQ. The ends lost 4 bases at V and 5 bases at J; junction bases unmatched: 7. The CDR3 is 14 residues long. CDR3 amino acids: CASSRQGIKTEAFF. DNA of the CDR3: TGCGCCAGCAGCCGACAGGGGATCAAGACTGAAGCTTTCTTT.

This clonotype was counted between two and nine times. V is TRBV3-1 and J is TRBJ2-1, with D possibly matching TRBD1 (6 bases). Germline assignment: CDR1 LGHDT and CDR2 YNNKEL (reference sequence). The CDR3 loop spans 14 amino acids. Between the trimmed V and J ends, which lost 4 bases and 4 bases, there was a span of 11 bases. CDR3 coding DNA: TGTGCCAGCAGCCGGGACATAAAATACAATGAGCAGTTCTTC. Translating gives CASSRDIKYNEQFF.